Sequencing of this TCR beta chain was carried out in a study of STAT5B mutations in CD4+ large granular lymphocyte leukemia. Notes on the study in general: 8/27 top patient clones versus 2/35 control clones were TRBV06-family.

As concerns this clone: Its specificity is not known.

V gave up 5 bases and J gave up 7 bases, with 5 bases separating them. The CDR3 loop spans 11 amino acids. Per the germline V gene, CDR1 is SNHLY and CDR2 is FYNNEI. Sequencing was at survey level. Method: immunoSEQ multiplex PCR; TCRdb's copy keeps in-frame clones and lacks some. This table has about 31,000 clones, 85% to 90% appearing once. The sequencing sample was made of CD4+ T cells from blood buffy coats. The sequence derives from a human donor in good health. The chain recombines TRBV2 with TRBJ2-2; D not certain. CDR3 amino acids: CASSSIGELFF. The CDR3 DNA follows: TGTGCCAGCAGTTCCATCGGGGAGCTGTTTTTT.